This TCR beta chain was retrieved from a study of cytomegalovirus exposure and HLA in healthy donors (dated 2017 in TCRdb). For the study in its entirety: An earlier analysis of about 530 of the donors reported roughly 300 Gb of sequence data and 95 million to 140 million unique TCR beta sequences obtained from about 180 million T cells. Approximately 310 gigabases of sequencing data and approximately 93 million unique TCR sequences were included in an early release covering about 700 HLA-typed donors. Of the 350 to 450 genotyped donors, 65% to 90% were placed in the genetic ancestry cluster associated with self-reported Caucasian donors. The aim of the study was to test whether cataloging public T cell receptors could identify signatures of past pathogen exposure. The study used immunosequencing to profile the T cell repertoires of approximately 640 subjects and linked those repertoires to cytomegalovirus serostatus. In addition to the first cohort of hundreds of subjects, a separate validation cohort of 130 or so different subjects was used. To predict cytomegalovirus infection status, the study brought together high-throughput TCR immunosequencing, statistical association of individual TCRs with disease status, and machine learning. In a later analysis, previously published TCR beta repertoires from some 640 donors were re-analyzed and high-resolution HLA genotyping was added so that TCR occurrence patterns could be studied. In the later analysis, no new phenotypic data were used to find candidate immune exposures; instead, reliance was placed on TCR beta sequences and their occurrence across donors. To decide whether each TCR beta V gene segment behaved as functional or pseudogenic, an earlier analysis of fewer than 750 of the donors relied on high-throughput TCR beta sequencing. Donor age, sex, ethnicity and CMV serostatus were compiled together with the repertoire data. In a later genetic analysis, genome-wide SNP genotypes for about 65% of the 666 donors were used, and that subset was treated as a discovery cohort. Every discovery cohort repertoire had been produced on one sequencing platform. Both class I and class II loci were covered by HLA typing, at four-digit resolution. Typing coverage differed by locus: A, B, C, DRB1 and DQB1 were typed in about 620-630 donors, DQA1 in 522, DPA1 in around 580, and DPB1 in just under 490. Five DR-DQ haplotypes were treated as single units for association and clustering because of strong linkage in the cohort. Among 398 genotyped donors of the cohort, an average of around 240,000 unique TCR beta nucleotide sequences were sequenced per donor, roughly 20% of them non-productive.

Findings and caveats that apply to the study as a whole: A few of the identified cytomegalovirus-associated TCR beta chains were confirmed in vitro to be specific for cytomegalovirus antigens. This cohort had only TCR beta chains sequenced, and the lack of alpha or paired-chain data limited which features could be detected. The classifier was reported to diagnose cytomegalovirus status with high specificity and sensitivity in both the original cohort and the validation cohort. In a later analysis, HLA-associated TCR beta chains were found to be more clonally expanded and to have lower generation probabilities than equally common non-associated chains. Because some donors lacked HLA typing at each locus, the association tests relied only on the typed subset. A further reported finding was that TCR beta sequences accurately predicted the HLA-A and HLA-B alleles for most subjects in the first cohort. In a later analysis, most CMV-associated TCR beta chains were found to appear HLA-restricted, with HLA associations seemingly driven largely by CMV exposure. Across donors, most TCR sequences were observed very rarely, whereas some public TCRs were present in many individuals. Roughly uniform sequencing depth across donors was assumed in presence/absence analyses, although this assumption may not hold. Correlated functional status among segregating V segments might be attributable to linkage disequilibrium, but an unknown experimental factor could not be ruled out. In a later genetic analysis, fewer N-insertions in productive TCRs were reported among donors in an Asian-associated ancestry cluster than the roughly 700-donor mean. CMV serostatus was the only immune exposure information available for the cohort. In a later analysis, TCR association rates were found to vary across HLA loci, with the most associated TCRs seen for DRB1 alleles and the fewest for HLA-C alleles. Broadly in line with IMGT annotations, most TCR beta V segments showed up in productive rearrangements about 87% or about 30% of the time in an earlier analysis of some 590 of the donors. V-gene and J-gene trimming of TCR beta chains was associated with a missense DCLRE1C variant in a later genetic analysis, and the association was replicated in an independent cohort. It was suggested by the authors that the approach could potentially be generalized to other disease states and immunological phenotypes. A later analysis associated some 17,000 TCR beta sequences with specific HLA alleles at a false discovery rate of 0.05. A later analysis reported that several top co-occurrence clusters appeared linked to parvovirus B19, influenza, CMV and Epstein-Barr virus. The study listed 164 TCR beta chains as associated with cytomegalovirus. Because counts were too low, more than 15 rarely observed V segments, including chromosome 9 orphons, were excluded from the earlier analysis of under 650 of the donors. When HLA alleles, especially DR and DQ, strongly co-occurred, TCR associations were difficult to assign to individual alleles. The sequencing pipeline was judged likely to have produced a cluster of highly shared sequence variants as a technical artifact. Because the 87-base-pair reads could not distinguish some IMGT-functional V segments, including TRBV6-2 and TRBV6-3, those segments were excluded.

The cohort comprised 710 or so healthy bone marrow donors. Cohort members were all nominally healthy when sampled, although unrecorded immune exposures were likely present. The donor tested CMV seronegative, placing the donor among the approximately 400 seronegative members of the cohort. A peripheral blood sample was provided by each donor, and peripheral blood mononuclear cells were used for TCR beta sequencing. The Qiagen DNeasy Blood Extraction Kit was used to extract genomic DNA from the blood cell samples. The CDR3 spans 15 residues, from the cysteine through the phenylalanine. Here the CDR3 DNA is all that survives: 45 bases in frame from base 1. From a lookup of the germline V gene, CDR1 and CDR2 are SGHAT and FQNNGV. Relative to germline, V is 1 base shorter and J is 5 bases shorter, with 14 bases between their ends. Library preparation employed the immunoSEQ multiplex PCR assay. For the multiplex PCR, a mixture combining 60 forward primers for TCR Vbeta segments and 13 reverse primers for TCR Jbeta segments was used. The CDR3 region of rearranged TCR beta genes was amplified from genomic DNA with a multiplex PCR assay. On the Illumina HiSeq System, the amplified TCR beta libraries were sequenced as 87-base-pair reads. On the authors' methods: Across the 666 repertoires, a later analysis counted tens of millions of unique TCR beta chains, approximately 10 million of which were shared by at least two donors. To remove PCR and sequencing errors, raw reads were error-corrected and collapsed into unique sequences using a nearest-neighbor algorithm that merged closely related sequences. CDR3 sequences were aligned to IMGT reference sequences to assign V, D and J gene segments. For a sequence to be retained, a match of at least six nucleotides to both a V gene segment and a J gene segment was required. Rearrangements were called productive when the CDR3 lacked stop codons and stayed in frame with V and J; all others were non-productive. Following IMGT convention, CDR3 was defined as the stretch from the second conserved V-encoded cysteine to the conserved J-encoded phenylalanine. The earlier analysis of about 620 of the donors excluded sequences that lacked an unambiguous match to a single V gene segment. An earlier analysis of roughly 590 of the donors called V segments functional above 56.7% productive rearrangements and segregating when the between-donor standard deviation exceeded 5%. A statistical classification framework was built for diagnosing cytomegalovirus status from the catalog of TCR beta chain sequences. In a later analysis, TCR nucleotide sequences were compared against IMGT/GENE-DB human TR gene sequences so that V and J genes could be assigned. Using the TCRdist pipeline, a later analysis assigned CDR3 sequences along with most-parsimonious VDJ recombination scenarios. A later analysis defined each TCR beta chain by its CDR3 amino acid sequence plus V-gene family, and excluded reads lacking a unique V-gene family. To address suspected cross-contamination and a sequencing artifact, a later analysis removed around 600 highly shared, low-generation-probability nucleotide sequences. In a later analysis, a clonal expansion index for each public chain was calculated from normalized within-repertoire ranks of inferred template counts. Generation probabilities in a later analysis came from a VDJ recombination model fitted to out-of-frame rearrangements, and those results were checked against IGoR. In a later analysis, hypergeometric tests were used to score TCR-TCR, TCR-HLA and TCR-CMV co-occurrence, with a repertoire-size bias correction applied to TCR pairs. In a later analysis, false discovery rates were estimated by permuting HLA or CMV assignments 20 times. A later analysis grouped co-occurring TCRs with DBSCAN, adding TCRdist sequence similarity when clustering within HLA-allele-positive subsets. Repertoires with fewer than 30,000 or more than 120,000 public chains, plus five repertoires with anomalous nucleotide sharing, were excluded from co-occurrence clustering. In its TCRdb copy, this immuneACCESS table keeps in-frame sequences only and misses some clones. Where compared with another copy, unresolved V genes explain less than half of these, and the others have no known cause. V, J and clone size are taken as reported in that table, and D and trimming were inferred from the DNA itself. The sample table includes 150,000 to 200,000 clones. The top ten hold 1% to 1.5% of the sample.

Note on this clone: Its cognate antigen has yet to be identified.

This TCR was recovered from a woman aged 55-70 years in good health and CMV-seronegative. Specimen: PBMCs. This chain is built from TRBV11-2 and TRBJ1-2; the D gene cannot be resolved reliably. The DNA sequence reads TGTGCCAGCAGCTTAGGCGTCGCTTTAATATATGGCTACACCTTC. It specifies CASSLGVALIYGYTF.